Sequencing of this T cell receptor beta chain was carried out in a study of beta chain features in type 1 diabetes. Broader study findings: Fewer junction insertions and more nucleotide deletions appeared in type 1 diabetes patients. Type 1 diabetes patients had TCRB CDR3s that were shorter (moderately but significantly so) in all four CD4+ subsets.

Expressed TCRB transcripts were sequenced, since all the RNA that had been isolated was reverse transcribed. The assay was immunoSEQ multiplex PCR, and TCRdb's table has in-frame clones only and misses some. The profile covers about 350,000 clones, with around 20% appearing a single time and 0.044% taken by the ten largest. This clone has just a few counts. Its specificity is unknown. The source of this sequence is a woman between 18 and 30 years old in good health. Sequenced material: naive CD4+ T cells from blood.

The chain's CDR3 is CASSPWRGGRSTEAFF. DNA for the CDR3: TGTGCCAGCAGCCCATGGAGGGGAGGACGGAGCACTGAAGCTTTCTTT. The rearrangement joins TRBV14 to TRBJ1-1; D is possibly TRBD1 (5 bases). CDR3 length equals 16 residues. CDR1 and CDR2 from the germline V gene are SGHDN and FVKESK. Trimming left V 4 bases short and J 4 bases short, with 19 bases between.